This T cell receptor beta chain was recovered during a study of blood T cell repertoires in COVID-19. The germline CDR1 and CDR2 sequences are KGHDR and SFDVKD. The CDR3 has 14 residues. V lost 3 bases, J lost 10 bases, and 5 bases stayed unmatched. Here immunoSEQ multiplex PCR was the method, and the copy in TCRdb shows in-frame clones only, minus some. The table lists 150,000 to 200,000 clones, 87% of them singletons. This clonotype was sampled from a man aged 18-30 years with active or convalescent COVID-19. Sequencing was performed on peripheral blood. The chain is built from TRBV24-1 and TRBJ2-1, with 10 bases fitting TRBD1. The CDR3 here is CATSDGDRGMEQFF. DNA of the CDR3: TGTGCCACCAGTGATGGGGACAGGGGAATGGAGCAGTTCTTC.